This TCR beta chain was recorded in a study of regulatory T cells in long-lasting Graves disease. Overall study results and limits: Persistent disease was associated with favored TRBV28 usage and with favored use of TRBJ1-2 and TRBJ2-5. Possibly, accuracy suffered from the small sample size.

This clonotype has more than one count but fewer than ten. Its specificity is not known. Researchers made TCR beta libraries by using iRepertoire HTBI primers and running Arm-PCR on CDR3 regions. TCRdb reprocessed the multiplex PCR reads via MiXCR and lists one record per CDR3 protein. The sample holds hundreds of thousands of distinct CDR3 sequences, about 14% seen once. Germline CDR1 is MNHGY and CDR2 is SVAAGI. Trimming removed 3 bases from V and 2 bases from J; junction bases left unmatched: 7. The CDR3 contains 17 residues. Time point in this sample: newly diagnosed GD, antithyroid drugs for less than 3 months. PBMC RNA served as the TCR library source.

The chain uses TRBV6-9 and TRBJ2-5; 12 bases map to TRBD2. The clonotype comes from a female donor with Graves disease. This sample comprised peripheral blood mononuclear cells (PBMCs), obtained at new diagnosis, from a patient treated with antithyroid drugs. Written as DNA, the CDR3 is TGTGCCAGCAGTTACTGGCCTAGCGGGGGGGAACAAGAGACCCAGTACTTC. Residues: CASSYWPSGGEQETQYF.